Below are 18 T cell receptor beta chains sequenced from a single sample in a study of cytomegalovirus exposure and HLA in healthy donors. Both 60 Vbeta primers and 13 Jbeta primers went into the PCR. Libraries were prepared by immunoSEQ multiplex PCR; TCRdb keeps only in-frame clonotypes and omits some of them. Among 110,000 to 150,000 clones listed, approximately 70% were seen once. Source material: PBMCs. These receptors were taken from a woman aged 40 to 50 in good health and CMV-seronegative.

V gene TRBV15 combines with J gene TRBJ1-4; D is unclear. Trimming pared 8 bases from V and 7 bases from J, leaving 20 bases between. In germline, CDR1 is LNHNV, CDR2 YYDKDF (reference sequence). This CDR3 comprises 15 residues. CDR3 sequence: CATSSGREFGEKLFF. The DNA for the CDR3 is TGTGCCACCTCCTCCGGGCGGGAGTTTGGTGAAAAACTGTTTTTT.

The chain is built from TRBV5-1 and TRBJ2-7; maybe TRBD1 (8 bases). Between the trimmed V and J ends, which lost 5 bases and 3 bases, there was a span of 15 bases. From germline, CDR1 is SGHRS and CDR2 YFSETQ. This CDR3 has 14 residues. In DNA, the CDR3 is TGCGCCAGCAGTCCGACAGGGGAGGGCTACGAGCAGTACGTC. Translation gives CASSPTGEGYEQYV.

The V gene is TRBV7-2, the J gene TRBJ1-1; 9 bases match TRBD1. This CDR3 region has 14 residues. V was clipped by 6 bases and J by 11 bases; unmatched bases: 13. Germline CDR1 reads SGHTA; CDR2 reads FQGNSA. CDR3 residues: CASSQDRGLGRAFF. DNA for the CDR3: TGTGCCAGCAGTCAGGACAGGGGTCTAGGTCGGGCTTTCTTT.

This clone was picked up a small number of times. CDR3 nucleotide sequence: TGTGCCAGCAGTCCTCGTGTGACCGGGGAGCTGTTTTTT. It translates to CASSPRVTGELFF. This chain joins TRBV6-5 and TRBJ2-2; no clear D. The CDR3 is 13 amino acids. From germline, CDR1 is MNHEY and CDR2 SVGAGI. V gave up 5 bases and J gave up 5 bases, with 9 bases separating them.

This sequence joins TRBV11-2 and TRBJ2-2; no reliable D call. Per germline, CDR1 SGHAT and CDR2 FQNNGV. Trimming took off 5 bases at V and 6 bases at J, with 10 bases between the two ends. The CDR3 covers 13 residues. CDR3 nucleotides: TGTGCCAGCAGCCCTGTTCTAGCCGGGGAGCTGTTTTTT. As protein: CASSPVLAGELFF.

The chain recombines TRBV9 with TRBJ1-2; the D gene is possibly TRBD1 (6 bases). This CDR3 region has 14 residues. Germline-derived CDR1 and CDR2 are SGDLS and YYNGEE. V dropped 0 bases and J dropped 7 bases, with 13 bases sitting between them. The CDR3 sequence: CASSVEQTGFGYTF. CDR3 in DNA: TGTGCCAGCAGCGTAGAGCAAACAGGGTTTGGCTACACCTTC.

This chain links TRBV9 with TRBJ2-6; 8 bases are a match to TRBD2. The CDR3 length is 20 residues. CDR1 is SGDLS, CDR2 YYNGEE, per germline. V lost 3 bases and J lost 1; bases outside the gene matches: 15. CDR3 protein: CASSERSGGFQNSGANVLTF. In DNA, the CDR3 is TGTGCCAGCAGCGAGAGGAGCGGGGGCTTTCAGAATTCTGGGGCCAACGTCCTGACTTTC.

This chain connects TRBV6-1 to TRBJ1-2; 9 bases fit TRBD1. The CDR3 contains 14 residues. The V segment lost 1 base and the J segment 10 bases; nucleotides outside the gene matches: 7. Germline loops: CDR1 MNHNS, CDR2 SASEGT. The CDR3 DNA follows: TGTGCCAGCAGTGAAGGGGGACAGGGTTACGACTACACCTTC. The encoded protein is CASSEGGQGYDYTF.

This chain joins TRBV5-4 and TRBJ2-2; 9 bases map to TRBD2. The CDR3 runs 16 residues. From germline, CDR1 is SGHNT and CDR2 YYREEE (reference sequence). V lost 2 bases and J lost 5; bases outside the gene matches: 7. The CDR3 here is CASSFGLAGSTGELFF. CDR3 DNA sequence: TGTGCCAGCAGCTTCGGGCTAGCGGGGAGTACCGGGGAGCTGTTTTTT. Together with reference TRBV5-4 and TRBJ2-2, the CDR3 gives the full variable domain: ETGVTQSPTHLIKTRGQQVTLRCSSQSGHNTVSWYQQALGQGPQFIFQYYREEENGRGNFPPRFSGLQFPNYSSELNVNALELDDSALYLCASSFGLAGSTGELFFGEGSRLTVL.

This chain joins TRBV28 and TRBJ1-1; no firm D call. Trimming took 4 bases from V and 5 from J, leaving 17 bases between them. Germline V gene data show CDR1 as MDHEN and CDR2 as SYDVKM. The CDR3 extends over 15 amino acids. The CDR3 DNA reads TGTGCCAGCAGTTCCCCGCGGGAGGGAGAGACTGAAGCTTTCTTT. As protein: CASSSPREGETEAFF.

In the case of this clone: Different DNA sequences within this sample yield the same CDR3. This chain uses TRBV2 with TRBJ1-3; TRBD1 aligns across 7 bases. Per germline, CDR1 SNHLY and CDR2 FYNNEI. The CDR3 totals 14 residues. V trimming: 5 bases; J trimming: 7 bases; junction bases outside the gene matches: 8. The CDR3 DNA follows: TGTGCCAGCAGTCGGGACAGTGATATGAACACCATATATTTT. This gives the protein CASSRDSDMNTIYF.

This clone has more than one count but fewer than ten. This chain uses TRBV6-1 with TRBJ2-1; TRBD2 matches 10 bases. This CDR3 spans 18 amino acids. Germline CDR1 reads MNHNS; CDR2 reads SASEGT. V trimming: 1 base; J trimming: 0 bases; junction bases outside the gene matches: 6. The CDR3 nucleotides read TGTGCCAGCAGTGAAGGGGCTAGCGGGGGATACTCCTACAATGAGCAGTTCTTC. It translates to CASSEGASGGYSYNEQFF.

The chain employs TRBV5-1 and TRBJ2-3; TRBD1 aligns across 9 bases. This CDR3 is 15 amino acids long. V lost 4 bases to trimming and J lost 0 bases; unmatched junction nucleotides: 3. Germline-derived CDR1 and CDR2 are SGHRS and YFSETQ. CDR3 region: CASSPGQGSTDTQYF. Here the CDR3 DNA reads TGCGCCAGCAGCCCCGGACAGGGGAGCACAGATACGCAGTATTTT.

The J gene is TRBJ1-3, the V gene TRBV5-6; possible D gene TRBD1, 5 bases. Germline V gene lookup returns CDR1 SGHDT and CDR2 YYEEEE. V lost 2 bases to trimming and J lost 6 bases, with 9 bases between them. The CDR3 has 13 residues. CDR3 amino acids: CASSFGAENTIYF. The CDR3 nucleotides read TGTGCCAGCAGCTTTGGGGCTGAAAACACCATATATTTT.

The chain couples TRBV7-9 to TRBJ2-7; TRBD2 matches 10 bases. Per the germline V gene, CDR1 is SEHNR and CDR2 is FQNEAQ (reference sequence). CDR3 length: 17 residues. V was clipped by 0 bases and J by 0 bases; unmatched bases: 5. CDR3 sequence (DNA): TGTGCCAGCAGCTTAGCACTAGCGGGGTTATGCTCCTACGAGCAGTACGTC. As protein: CASSLALAGLCSYEQYV.

The V call is TRBV7-2, the J call TRBJ1-6; D might be TRBD1 (5 bases). Germline V gene data show CDR1 as SGHTA and CDR2 as FQGNSA. CDR3 length equals 15 residues. Trimming stripped 2 bases from V and 7 bases from J, with 12 bases between. In nucleotides, the CDR3 is TGTGCCAGCAGCTTACTAGGGGCTTTCAATTCACCCCTCCACTTT. Its translation is CASSLLGAFNSPLHF.

The chain recombines TRBV7-6 with TRBJ2-1, with 7 nucleotides matching TRBD2. CDR1 is SGHVS, CDR2 FNYEAQ, per germline. The length of the CDR3 is 12 residues. V dropped 2 bases and J dropped 13; count of bases not matched to a gene: 5. The CDR3 loop reads CASSLTTGGQFF. CDR3 nucleotide sequence: TGTGCCAGCAGCTTAACGACGGGGGGACAGTTCTTC.

The chain employs TRBV19 and TRBJ1-1; D gene unclear. Germline CDR1 is LNHDA and CDR2 is SQIVND (reference sequence). Trimming took off 3 bases at V and 1 base at J, with 12 bases between the two ends. CDR3 size: 15 residues. The CDR3 DNA reads as TGTGCCAGTAGTATGCTTCAACAGCCGAACACTGAAGCTTTCTTT. Translating it yields CASSMLQQPNTEAFF.